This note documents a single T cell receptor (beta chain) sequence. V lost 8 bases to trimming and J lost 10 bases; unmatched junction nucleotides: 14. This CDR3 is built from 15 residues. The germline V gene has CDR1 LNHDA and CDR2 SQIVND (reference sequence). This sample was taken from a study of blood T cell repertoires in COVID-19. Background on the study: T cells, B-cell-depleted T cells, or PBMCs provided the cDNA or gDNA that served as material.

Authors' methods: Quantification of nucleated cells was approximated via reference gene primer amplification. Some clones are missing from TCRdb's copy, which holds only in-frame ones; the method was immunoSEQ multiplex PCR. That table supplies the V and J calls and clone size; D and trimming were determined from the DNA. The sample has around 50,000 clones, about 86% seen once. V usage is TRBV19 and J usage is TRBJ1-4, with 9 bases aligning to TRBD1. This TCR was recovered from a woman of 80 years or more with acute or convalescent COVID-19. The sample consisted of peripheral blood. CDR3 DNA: TGTGCCAGTCACCCCCCGCGACAGGGGGTGAGAAAACTGTTTTTT. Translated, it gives CASHPPRQGVRKLFF.